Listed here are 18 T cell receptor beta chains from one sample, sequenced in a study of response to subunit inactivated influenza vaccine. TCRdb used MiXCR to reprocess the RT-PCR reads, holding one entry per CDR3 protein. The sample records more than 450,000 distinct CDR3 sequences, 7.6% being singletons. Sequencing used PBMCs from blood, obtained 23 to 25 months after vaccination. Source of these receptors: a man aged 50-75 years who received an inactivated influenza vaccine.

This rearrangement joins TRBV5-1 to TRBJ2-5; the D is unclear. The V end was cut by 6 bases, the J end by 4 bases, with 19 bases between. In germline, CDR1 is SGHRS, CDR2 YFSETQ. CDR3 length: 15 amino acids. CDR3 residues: CASTWSRPHGETQYF. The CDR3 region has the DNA TGCGCCAGCACCTGGTCACGGCCCCATGGAGAGACCCAGTACTTC.

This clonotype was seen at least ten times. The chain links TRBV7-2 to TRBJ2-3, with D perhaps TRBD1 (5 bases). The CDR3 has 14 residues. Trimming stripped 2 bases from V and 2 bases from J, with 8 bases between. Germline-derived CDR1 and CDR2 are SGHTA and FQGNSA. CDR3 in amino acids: CASSLSRDTDTQYF. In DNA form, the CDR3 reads TGTGCCAGCAGCTTAAGCAGGGACACAGATACGCAGTATTTT. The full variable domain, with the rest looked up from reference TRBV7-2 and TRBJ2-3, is GAGVSQSPSNKVTEKGKDVELRCDPISGHTALYWYRQSLGQGLEFLIYFQGNSAPDKSGLPSDRFSAERTGGSVSTLTIQRTQQEDSAVYLCASSLSRDTDTQYFGPGTRLTVL.

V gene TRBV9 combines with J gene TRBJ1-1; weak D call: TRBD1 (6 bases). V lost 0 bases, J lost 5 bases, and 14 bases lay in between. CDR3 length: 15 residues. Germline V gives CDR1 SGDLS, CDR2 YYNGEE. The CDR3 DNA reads TGTGCCAGCAGCGTAGTGGGGGGGGCGGGTACTGAAGCTTTCTTT. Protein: CASSVVGGAGTEAFF.

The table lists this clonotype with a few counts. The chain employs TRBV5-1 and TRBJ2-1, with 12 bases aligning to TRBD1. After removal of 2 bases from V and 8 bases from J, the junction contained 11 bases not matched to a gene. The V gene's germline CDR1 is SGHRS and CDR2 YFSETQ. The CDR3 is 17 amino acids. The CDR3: CASSFDLRDRGLDEQFF. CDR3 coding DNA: TGCGCCAGCAGCTTCGACCTCCGGGACAGGGGGCTGGATGAGCAGTTCTTC.

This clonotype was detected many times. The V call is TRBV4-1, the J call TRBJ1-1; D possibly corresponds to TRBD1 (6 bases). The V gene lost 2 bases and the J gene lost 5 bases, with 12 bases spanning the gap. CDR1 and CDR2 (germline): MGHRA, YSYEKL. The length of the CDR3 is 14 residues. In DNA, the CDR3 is TGCGCCAGCAGCCAACGGGACACCGGAACTGAAGCTTTCTTT. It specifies CASSQRDTGTEAFF.

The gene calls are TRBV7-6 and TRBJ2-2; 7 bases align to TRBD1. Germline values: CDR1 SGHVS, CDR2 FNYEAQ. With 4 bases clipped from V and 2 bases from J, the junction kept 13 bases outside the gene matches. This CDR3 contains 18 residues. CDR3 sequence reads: CASSSESSGTDNTGELFF. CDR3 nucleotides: TGTGCCAGCAGCTCAGAATCCTCCGGGACAGATAACACCGGGGAGCTGTTTTTT.

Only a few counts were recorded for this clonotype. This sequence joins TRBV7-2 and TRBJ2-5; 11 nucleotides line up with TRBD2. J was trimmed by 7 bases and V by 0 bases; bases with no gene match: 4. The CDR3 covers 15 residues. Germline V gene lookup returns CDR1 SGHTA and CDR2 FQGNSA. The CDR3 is CASSLASGGAGTQYF. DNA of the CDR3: TGTGCCAGCAGCTTAGCTAGCGGGGGGGCGGGGACCCAGTACTTC.

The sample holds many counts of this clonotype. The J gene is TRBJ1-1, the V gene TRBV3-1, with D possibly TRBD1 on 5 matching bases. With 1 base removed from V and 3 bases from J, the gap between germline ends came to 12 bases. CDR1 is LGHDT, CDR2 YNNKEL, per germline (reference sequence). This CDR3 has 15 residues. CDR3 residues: CASSQADRRYTEAFF. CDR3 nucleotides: TGTGCCAGCAGCCAAGCAGACAGACGTTACACTGAAGCTTTCTTT. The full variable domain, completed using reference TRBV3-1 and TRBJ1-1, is DTAVSQTPKYLVTQMGNDKSIKCEQNLGHDTMYWYKQDSKKFLKIMFSYNNKELIINETVPNRFSPKSPDKAHLNLHINSLELGDSAVYFCASSQADRRYTEAFFGQGTRLTVV.

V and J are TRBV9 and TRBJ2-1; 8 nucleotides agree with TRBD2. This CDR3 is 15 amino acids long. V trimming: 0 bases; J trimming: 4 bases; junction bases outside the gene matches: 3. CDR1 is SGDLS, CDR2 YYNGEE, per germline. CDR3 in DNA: TGTGCCAGCAGCGTAGGCGGGAGGACTTACAATGAGCAGTTCTTC. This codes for CASSVGGRTYNEQFF.

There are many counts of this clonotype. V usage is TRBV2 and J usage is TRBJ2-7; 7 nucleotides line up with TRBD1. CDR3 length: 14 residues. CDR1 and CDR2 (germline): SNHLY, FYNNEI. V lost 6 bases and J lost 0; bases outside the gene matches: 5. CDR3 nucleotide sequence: TGTGCCAGCAGCAAAGGGGGCTCCTCCTACGAGCAGTACTTC. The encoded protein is CASSKGGSSYEQYF.

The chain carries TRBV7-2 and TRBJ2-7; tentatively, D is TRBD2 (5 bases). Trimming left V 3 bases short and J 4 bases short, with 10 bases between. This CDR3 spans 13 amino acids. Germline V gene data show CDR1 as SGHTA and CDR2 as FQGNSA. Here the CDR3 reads CASSFEGLYEQYF. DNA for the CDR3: TGTGCCAGCAGCTTCGAGGGTTTGTACGAGCAGTACTTC.

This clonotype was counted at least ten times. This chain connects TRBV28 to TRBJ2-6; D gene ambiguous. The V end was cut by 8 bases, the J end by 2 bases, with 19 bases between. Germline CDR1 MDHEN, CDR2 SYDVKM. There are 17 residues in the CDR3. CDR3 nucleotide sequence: TGTGCCAGCCGCACTTCGAAGGGTTCCACTGGGGCCAACGTCCTGACTTTC. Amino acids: CASRTSKGSTGANVLTF.

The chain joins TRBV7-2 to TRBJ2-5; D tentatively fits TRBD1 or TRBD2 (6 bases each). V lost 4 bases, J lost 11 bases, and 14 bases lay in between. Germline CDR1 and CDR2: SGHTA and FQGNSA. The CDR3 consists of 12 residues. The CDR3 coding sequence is TGTGCCAGCAGCTCGCTAACAGGGAGGCAGTACTTC. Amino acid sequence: CASSSLTGRQYF.

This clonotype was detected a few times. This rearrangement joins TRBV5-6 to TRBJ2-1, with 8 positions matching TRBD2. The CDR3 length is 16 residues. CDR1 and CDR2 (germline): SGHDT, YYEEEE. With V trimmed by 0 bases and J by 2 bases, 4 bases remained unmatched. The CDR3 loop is CASSLGISGAYNEQFF. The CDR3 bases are TGTGCCAGCAGCTTGGGGATTAGCGGGGCCTACAATGAGCAGTTCTTC.

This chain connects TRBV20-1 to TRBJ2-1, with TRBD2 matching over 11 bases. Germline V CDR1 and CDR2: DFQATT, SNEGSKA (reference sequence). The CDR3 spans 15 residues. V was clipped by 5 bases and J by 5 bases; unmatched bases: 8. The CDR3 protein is CSALSGTSGHNEQFF. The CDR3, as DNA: TGCAGTGCTCTTAGCGGGACTAGCGGCCACAATGAGCAGTTCTTC.

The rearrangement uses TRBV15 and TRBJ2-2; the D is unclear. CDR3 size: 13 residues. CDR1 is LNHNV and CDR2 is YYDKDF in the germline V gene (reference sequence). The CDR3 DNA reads TGTACCATTAGACCTCGGGCAACCGGGGAGCTGTTTTTT. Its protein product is CTIRPRATGELFF.

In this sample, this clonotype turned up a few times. CDR3 DNA: TGTGCCAGCAGTTCGTCGGGGGGTGTGGAGACCCAGTACTTC. This encodes CASSSSGGVETQYF. The gene calls are TRBV6-5 and TRBJ2-5; 7 bases line up with TRBD2. V shed 4 bases and J 5 bases; nucleotides not matched to a gene: 7. There are 14 residues in the CDR3. Germline V gene data show CDR1 as MNHEY and CDR2 as SVGAGI.

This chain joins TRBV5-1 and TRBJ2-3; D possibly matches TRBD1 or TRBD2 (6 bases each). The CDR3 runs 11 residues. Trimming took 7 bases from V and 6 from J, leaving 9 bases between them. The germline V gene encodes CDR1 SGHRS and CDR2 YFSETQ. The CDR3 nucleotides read TGCGCCAGCGGAGGGGGGGATACGCAGTATTTT. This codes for CASGGGDTQYF.